Following are 15 T cell receptor beta chains from one sample sequenced in a study of blood T cell repertoires in COVID-19. The data were produced by immunoSEQ multiplex PCR, yet TCRdb's version contains in-frame clones alone and is incomplete. The table has around 150,000 clones, 80% to 90% seen once. Sequencing input: peripheral blood. These receptors were collected from a woman aged 55-70 years with active COVID-19.

This chain joins TRBV6-7 and TRBJ2-5; 8 bases line up with TRBD2. TRBV6-7 is marked as an open reading frame, function uncertain. This CDR3 has 17 amino acids. The junction had 13 bases not matched to a gene; V was cut back by 2 bases and J by 5 bases. The CDR3, as DNA: TGTGCCAGCAGTTACCAGGTCCCCCCGACTAGCGAGGAGACCCAGTACTTC. Translating it yields CASSYQVPPTSEETQYF.

This sequence joins TRBV28 and TRBJ1-1; unclear D gene. Germline V gives CDR1 MDHEN, CDR2 SYDVKM. V gave up 4 bases and J gave up 11 bases, with 8 bases separating them. The CDR3 totals 10 residues. The CDR3 protein is CASSSWAAFF. In DNA form, the CDR3 reads TGTGCCAGCAGTTCTTGGGCCGCTTTCTTT.

This chain connects TRBV9 to TRBJ2-1, with 9 bases lining up with TRBD2. Germline V gives CDR1 SGDLS, CDR2 YYNGEE. V was pared by 0 bases and J by 2 bases, with 9 bases of the junction left unmatched. The CDR3 has 18 amino acids. CDR3 sequence reads: CASSVVGSGSRTYNEQFF. CDR3 nucleotide sequence: TGTGCCAGCAGCGTAGTCGGTAGCGGGAGTAGGACCTACAATGAGCAGTTCTTC.

This chain uses TRBV7-2 with TRBJ2-5, with 12 bases matching TRBD2. Trimming removed 5 bases from V and 4 bases from J; junction bases left unmatched: 11. This CDR3 is 17 amino acids long. Germline-derived CDR1 and CDR2 are SGHTA and FQGNSA. CDR3 in amino acids: CASSAKSLAGGRETQYF. CDR3 in DNA: TGTGCCAGCAGCGCCAAGTCCCTAGCGGGAGGGCGAGAGACCCAGTACTTC.

V usage is TRBV19 and J usage is TRBJ2-3; TRBD1 matches at 9 bases. This CDR3 contains 16 residues. V shed 3 bases, J shed 3 bases, and the junction held 7 bases outside the gene matches. CDR1 and CDR2 from the germline V gene are LNHDA and SQIVND (reference sequence). The CDR3 loop reads CASSMSDRGVTDTQYF. The CDR3 DNA follows: TGTGCCAGTAGTATGTCGGACAGGGGTGTTACAGATACGCAGTATTTT.

The rearrangement joins TRBV6-6 to TRBJ2-1; no clear D gene. The CDR3 has 11 amino acids. Deletions cut 1 base from V and 10 bases from J, with 5 bases between. Per the germline V gene, CDR1 is MNHNY and CDR2 is SVGAGI (reference sequence). The CDR3 spells CASSYLGEQFF. DNA for the CDR3: TGTGCCAGCAGTTACTTGGGCGAGCAGTTCTTC.

This chain connects TRBV19 to TRBJ2-1, with TRBD1 as a possible D gene (6 bases). Germline V gene sequence: CDR1 LNHDA, CDR2 SQIVND (reference sequence). This CDR3 contains 15 residues. With 0 bases removed from V and 7 bases from J, the gap between germline ends came to 13 bases. The CDR3 region has the DNA TGTGCCAGTAGTATAGATCGAAACAGGGTAAATGAGCAGTTCTTC. Its protein is CASSIDRNRVNEQFF.

J is TRBJ2-1 and V is TRBV29-1, with D possibly matching TRBD2 (6 bases). The germline V and J ends were trimmed by 7 bases and 7 bases, with 11 bases remaining between them. CDR3 length equals 11 residues. Germline assignment: CDR1 SQVTM and CDR2 ANQGSEA. The CDR3 reads CSAESGNEQFF. The DNA of the CDR3 is TGCAGCGCTGAGAGCGGGAATGAGCAGTTCTTC.

This chain links TRBV7-8 with TRBJ2-7; D perhaps matches TRBD2 (7 bases). This CDR3 has 18 residues. V lost 7 bases and J 5 bases, leaving 30 bases between the germline ends. From germline, CDR1 is SGHVS and CDR2 FQNEAQ. In DNA, the CDR3 is TGTGCCAGCACCAACGGGTGGTCCCGGGGTCGGGGGGCGGACGAGCAGTACTTC. Protein sequence: CASTNGWSRGRGADEQYF.

Concerning this clone: At one end, the junction sequence differs from germline, possibly due to a read error. The rearrangement uses TRBV9 and TRBJ2-2, with 11 positions matching TRBD2. The CDR3 sequence is 19 residues long. Per germline, CDR1 SGDLS and CDR2 YYNGEE. CDR3 region: CASSPRRLAGGIEHRGAVF. In nucleotides, the CDR3 is TGTGCCAGCAGCCCCAGACGGCTAGCGGGAGGCATCGAACACCGGGGAGCTGTTTTT.

The chain combines TRBV4-1 with TRBJ2-5, with 11 bases fitting TRBD2. The germline gives CDR1 MGHRA, CDR2 YSYEKL. The J segment lost 3 bases and the V segment lost 3 bases, leaving 6 bases of the junction unmatched. The CDR3 length is 16 residues. As DNA, the CDR3 is TGCGCCAGCAGCCAGTGGACTAGCGGGCCTAAAGAGACCCAGTACTTC. Its protein is CASSQWTSGPKETQYF.

This clone was seen a single time. V and J are TRBV7-2 and TRBJ1-4, with 11 bases that match TRBD1. V was clipped by 5 bases and J by 9 bases; unmatched bases: 8. Germline CDR1 is SGHTA and CDR2 is FQGNSA. This CDR3 contains 15 residues. The CDR3 protein is CASSRRTGGDQKLFF. The CDR3 DNA is TGTGCCAGCAGCCGTCGGACAGGGGGCGATCAAAAACTGTTTTTT. Drawing the rest from reference TRBV7-2 and TRBJ1-4, the complete variable domain is GAGVSQSPSNKVTEKGKDVELRCDPISGHTALYWYRQSLGQGLEFLIYFQGNSAPDKSGLPSDRFSAERTGGSVSTLTIQRTQQEDSAVYLCASSRRTGGDQKLFFGSGTQLSVL.

The chain couples TRBV30 to TRBJ2-7; a possible D gene is TRBD1 (5 bases). The CDR3 extends over 12 amino acids. Germline V gene sequence: CDR1 GTSNPN, CDR2 SVGIG (reference sequence). Trimming took 4 bases from V and 5 from J, leaving 12 bases between them. This chain's CDR3 is CAWTTVGDEQYF. In DNA form, the CDR3 reads TGTGCCTGGACTACAGTAGGGGACGAGCAGTACTTC.

The genes are TRBV24-1 and TRBJ2-1; possibly TRBD1 for D (5 bases). V shed 6 bases and J shed 4 bases, with 6 bases lying between them. CDR1 and CDR2 (germline): KGHDR, SFDVKD. The CDR3 consists of 12 residues. The DNA of the CDR3 is TGTGCCACCAGTCGACAGTACAATGAGCAGTTCTTC. This sequence encodes CATSRQYNEQFF.

The genes are TRBV7-2 and TRBJ2-1; TRBD2 agrees at 10 bases. The germline gives CDR1 SGHTA, CDR2 FQGNSA. This CDR3 has 13 residues. V was pared by 5 bases and J by 10 bases, with 5 bases of the junction left unmatched. CDR3 DNA sequence: TGTGCCAGCAGCGGAGCGGGAGGGCGGGAGCAGTTCTTC. Its protein product is CASSGAGGREQFF.